The 18 T cell receptor beta chains reported below all come from one sample, sequenced in a study of blood T cell repertoires in COVID-19. Some clones are missing from TCRdb's copy, which holds only in-frame ones; the method was immunoSEQ multiplex PCR. This sample has around 190,000 clones; about nine tenths occur once, and the top ten carry around 1.5%. Source material: peripheral blood. The receptor set was obtained from a man aged 18 to 30 with active or convalescent COVID-19.

In this sample, this clone turned up once. The chain couples TRBV6-7 to TRBJ2-5; 7 bases map to TRBD2. TRBV6-7 is classed as an ORF, of uncertain function. With 0 bases clipped from V and 2 bases from J, the junction kept 9 bases outside the gene matches. This CDR3 comprises 17 residues. The CDR3 region is CASSYSTLPGGQETQYF. Here the CDR3 DNA reads TGTGCCAGCAGTTACTCCACCCTTCCGGGAGGACAAGAGACCCAGTACTTC.

This sequence joins TRBV3-1 (or the pseudogene TRBV3-2) and TRBJ1-1; the match to TRBD1 covers 8 bases. From germline, CDR1 is LGHDT and CDR2 YNNKEL (reference sequence). V lost 6 bases, J lost 4 bases, and 10 bases stayed unmatched. The CDR3 has 15 amino acids. Here the CDR3 reads CASRPGQGGGTEAFF. CDR3 DNA sequence: TGTGCCAGCAGGCCTGGACAGGGTGGTGGCACTGAAGCTTTCTTT.

The V call is TRBV27, the J call TRBJ2-5; TRBD1 matches 8 bases. The CDR3 extends over 14 amino acids. Germline CDR1 is MNHEY and CDR2 is SMNVEV (reference sequence). Trimming took 8 bases from V and 0 from J; bases not matched to a gene: 5. CDR3 bases: TGTGCCAGCGCAACAGGGGGGTACCAAGAGACCCAGTACTTC. Residues: CASATGGYQETQYF.

In its sample, this clone was seen once. The J gene is TRBJ1-1, the V gene TRBV29-1; possibly TRBD1 for D (5 bases). Trimming pared 7 bases from V and 3 bases from J, leaving 21 bases between. CDR1 and CDR2 from the germline V gene are SQVTM and ANQGSEA. CDR3 length: 15 amino acids. CDR3 nucleotides: TGCAGCGCACAAAAGCTTGGACACTTGGACACTGAAGCTTTCTTT. Protein: CSAQKLGHLDTEAFF.

V is TRBV30 and J is TRBJ2-1; 9 bases are a match to TRBD2. The J segment lost 5 bases and the V segment lost 6 bases, leaving 5 bases of the junction unmatched. Germline V gene lookup returns CDR1 GTSNPN and CDR2 SVGIG (reference sequence). This CDR3 contains 13 residues. The CDR3 is CACEREDHNEQFF. The CDR3 DNA follows: TGTGCCTGCGAGCGGGAGGATCACAATGAGCAGTTCTTC.

The V gene is TRBV6-5, the J gene TRBJ2-3; D gene unclear. Looked up from germline, CDR1 is MNHEY and CDR2 is SVGAGI. The CDR3 length is 14 residues. Trimming left V 4 bases short and J 1 base short, with 9 bases between. DNA for the CDR3: TGTGCCAGCAGTTCTTCAAAGCGCACAGATACGCAGTATTTT. Protein: CASSSSKRTDTQYF.

The V and J genes are TRBV28 and TRBJ1-1; D is possibly TRBD1 (5 bases). V was pared by 3 bases and J by 1 base, with 18 bases between. Germline CDR1 is MDHEN and CDR2 is SYDVKM. This CDR3 is 17 amino acids long. CDR3 sequence (DNA): TGTGCCAGCAGTTTGGAGGGGTGGGGTATGAGGAACACTGAAGCTTTCTTT. It is translated as CASSLEGWGMRNTEAFF.

The rearrangement uses TRBV9 and TRBJ2-1; 9 bases fit TRBD2. This CDR3 is built from 13 residues. The V segment lost 0 bases and the J segment 12 bases; nucleotides outside the gene matches: 4. The germline gives CDR1 SGDLS, CDR2 YYNGEE. This CDR3 reads CASSVEPAGGQFF. The CDR3 DNA reads TGTGCCAGCAGCGTAGAGCCAGCGGGGGGGCAGTTCTTC.

J is TRBJ1-2 and V is TRBV5-1; D ambiguous. The V gene lost 4 bases and the J gene lost 0 bases, with 16 bases spanning the gap. Germline V gives CDR1 SGHRS, CDR2 YFSETQ. The CDR3 sequence is 16 residues long. CDR3 bases: TGCGCCAGCAGCCCCCGCGGTCTGGATGCTAACTATGGCTACACCTTC. Translating it yields CASSPRGLDANYGYTF.

The chain is built from TRBV5-4 and TRBJ2-7; 8 nucleotides agree with TRBD1. In germline, CDR1 is SGHNT, CDR2 YYREEE (reference sequence). V shed 5 bases, J shed 4 bases, and the junction held 5 bases outside the gene matches. The CDR3 length is 13 residues. DNA of the CDR3: TGTGCCAGCAGTCCCGACAGGGGTTACGAGCAGTACTTC. It translates to CASSPDRGYEQYF.

The chain is built from TRBV11-3 and TRBJ1-2; D remains unclear. CDR3 length: 13 amino acids. The V end was cut by 5 bases, the J end by 6 bases, with 13 bases between. Germline-derived CDR1 and CDR2 are SGHNT and YENEEA. CDR3 sequence (DNA): TGTGCCAGCAGCCCCCGGGGTGTGCATGGCTACACCTTC. This encodes CASSPRGVHGYTF.

The chain recombines TRBV6-5 with TRBJ2-5; 11 bases fit TRBD2. V trimming: 5 bases; J trimming: 5 bases; junction bases outside the gene matches: 7. The CDR3 has 15 residues. Germline CDR1 and CDR2: MNHEY and SVGAGI. The CDR3 sequence: CASSRLAGGEETQYF. CDR3 nucleotides: TGTGCCAGCAGTCGCTTAGCGGGGGGGGAGGAGACCCAGTACTTC.

CDR3 in DNA: TGTGCCAGTAGTATTTCACGCAACAGGGGAGGAAACGGAGACACCATATATTTT. Translation gives CASSISRNRGGNGDTIYF. This chain uses TRBV19 with TRBJ1-3; TRBD1 aligns across 7 bases. Trimming took 3 bases from V and 8 from J; bases not matched to a gene: 19. Per germline, CDR1 LNHDA and CDR2 SQIVND (reference sequence). The length of the CDR3 is 18 residues. Full variable domain (outside the CDR3, taken from reference TRBV19 and TRBJ1-3): DGGITQSPKYLFRKEGQNVTLSCEQNLNHDAMYWYRQDPGQGLRLIYYSQIVNDFQKGDIAEGYSVSREKKESFPLTVTSAQKNPTAFYLCASSISRNRGGNGDTIYFGEGSWLTVV.

The chain carries TRBV5-4 and TRBJ2-7; D is possibly TRBD1 (5 bases). CDR3 length equals 12 residues. V was clipped by 2 bases and J by 5 bases, with 8 bases between them. Germline V gene data show CDR1 as SGHNT and CDR2 as YYREEE (reference sequence). In DNA, the CDR3 is TGTGCCAGCAGCTTAGACAGAAACGAGCAGTACTTC. Protein sequence: CASSLDRNEQYF.

This sequence joins TRBV5-4 and TRBJ1-1; no clear D gene. The CDR3 is 14 amino acids. V lost 0 bases and J 0 bases, leaving 6 bases between the germline ends. The germline CDR1 and CDR2 sequences are SGHNT and YYREEE (reference sequence). CDR3 region: CASSLEPVNTEAFF. The CDR3 coding sequence is TGTGCCAGCAGCTTGGAGCCGGTGAACACTGAAGCTTTCTTT.

The V call is TRBV29-1, the J call TRBJ2-7; D is possibly TRBD1 (6 bases). The CDR3 spans 14 residues. Germline CDR1 is SQVTM and CDR2 is ANQGSEA. The ends were cut back, 0 bases at V and 6 bases at J, with 15 bases in the middle. As DNA, the CDR3 is TGCAGCGTTGAAGATAGCAGGGGTTGGGGCGAGCAGTACTTC. It yields the protein CSVEDSRGWGEQYF.

V and J are TRBV7-9 and TRBJ2-1; TRBD1 agrees at 7 bases. The V gene's germline CDR1 is SEHNR and CDR2 FQNEAQ (reference sequence). The V segment lost 2 bases and the J segment 8 bases; nucleotides outside the gene matches: 9. This CDR3 has 15 residues. The CDR3 DNA reads TGTGCCAGCAGCTTATTACCCCGACAGGGTGATGAGCAGTTCTTC. Protein: CASSLLPRQGDEQFF.

V gene TRBV12-3 or TRBV12-4 combines with J gene TRBJ1-2; no reliable D call. This CDR3 contains 13 residues. Trimming removed 6 bases at V and 5 bases at J, with 13 bases between. CDR3 DNA: TGTGCCAGCAGGATAAATACGGGGTATGGCTACACCTTC. Translated, it gives CASRINTGYGYTF.